This T cell receptor (beta chain) was sequenced for a study of cytomegalovirus exposure and HLA in healthy donors. There are 13 residues in the CDR3. V was pared by 0 bases and J by 5 bases, with 10 bases between. Germline V lookup: CDR1 GTSNPN, CDR2 SVGIG (reference sequence). Primers for the PCR totalled 60 Vbeta and 13 Jbeta. Sequencing was performed with immunoSEQ multiplex PCR; in TCRdb, only in-frame clones are kept and a portion is missing. The profile shows under 130,000 clones, roughly an eighth of them singletons. The TCR was taken from a middle-aged man in good health and CMV-seropositive. V usage is TRBV30 and J usage is TRBJ2-5; a weak D match, TRBD2 (5 bases). Sequenced input: PBMCs. The CDR3 DNA sequence: TGTGCCTGGAGTGTGCGGGTTAGGGAGACCCAGTACTTC. Its protein is CAWSVRVRETQYF.